These 4 T cell receptor beta chains share one sample of origin, sequenced in a study of T cell responses to AZD1222 COVID-19 vaccine. Generated by immunoSEQ multiplex PCR, the TCRdb table keeps only in-frame clones and is missing some. The sample carries roughly 120,000 clones, 88% recorded once. Sequencing used peripheral blood, obtained on day 0 of AZD1222 vaccination. Receptors originate from an adult in good health.

V gene TRBV5-4 combines with J gene TRBJ2-7; D gene unclear. CDR3 length: 13 amino acids. Looked up from germline, CDR1 is SGHNT and CDR2 is YYREEE (reference sequence). Trimming cost V 0 bases and J 2 bases, with 6 bases left between them. CDR3 nucleotides: TGTGCCAGCAGCTTGGACAGCGCCTACGAGCAGTACTTC. Translating it yields CASSLDSAYEQYF.

The chain employs TRBV19 and TRBJ1-1; perhaps TRBD1 as D (6 bases). V lost 3 bases and J lost 1, with 9 bases in between. CDR1 and CDR2 from the germline V gene are LNHDA and SQIVND (reference sequence). CDR3 length equals 14 residues. The CDR3 loop reads CASSIWGANTEAFF. The CDR3 DNA sequence: TGTGCCAGTAGTATTTGGGGGGCGAACACTGAAGCTTTCTTT.

The V call is TRBV7-8, the J call TRBJ2-2; 9 bases match TRBD1. Trimming cost V 2 bases and J 5 bases; bases outside gene matches: 12. Germline CDR1 and CDR2: SGHVS and FQNEAQ. CDR3 length equals 18 residues. CDR3 amino acids: CASSLSYLRTGATGELFF. For the CDR3, the DNA is TGTGCCAGCAGCTTATCCTATCTTCGGACAGGGGCTACCGGGGAGCTGTTTTTT.

The rearrangement uses TRBV7-2 and TRBJ1-1, with D maybe TRBD1 (6 bases). Germline loops: CDR1 SGHTA, CDR2 FQGNSA. The V gene lost 3 bases and the J gene lost 5 bases, with 13 bases spanning the gap. This CDR3 spans 14 amino acids. The CDR3 region has the DNA TGTGCCAGCAGCTTCCGGGGGCAGAGGACTGAAGCTTTCTTT. This encodes CASSFRGQRTEAFF.